This T cell receptor (beta chain) comes out of a study of OX40 agonist ivuxolimab in advanced cancers. With regard to this clone: Its cognate antigen is unknown.

Sequenced by immunoSEQ multiplex PCR; TCRdb stores in-frame clones only, minus some. The sample has 50,000 to 65,000 clones; roughly nine tenths are singletons. Findings and caveats of the study: At 0.1 to 3.0 mg/kg, CD4+ and CD8+ blood T cells expanded clonally by week 6.

The V end was cut by 5 bases, the J end by 2 bases, with 16 bases between. The CDR3 has 16 amino acids. Looked up from germline, CDR1 is SGHNT and CDR2 is YENEEA. The receptor's source is an adult with an advanced solid tumor such as melanoma, head and neck, liver or kidney cancer. Sequenced material: CD4+ or CD8+ T cells sorted from blood, taken in a trial of the OX40 agonist ivuxolimab. The V call is TRBV11-3, the J call TRBJ2-1; D may be TRBD2 (6 bases). In DNA form, the CDR3 reads TGTGCCAGCAGCCCAAGCGGCGGGGCCCCCTACAATGAGCAGTTCTTC. Translating it yields CASSPSGGAPYNEQFF.